This T cell receptor (beta chain) was captured in a study of T cell responses to AZD1222 COVID-19 vaccine. Produced via immunoSEQ multiplex PCR; TCRdb's table is partial and in-frame only. Counted here are over 120,000 clones, over 75% occurring once; the ten biggest clones make up 1.5% to 2%. Comments on this clone: The antigen remains undetermined.

Looked up from germline, CDR1 is MNHEY and CDR2 is SVGAGI. This CDR3 has 13 residues. V was pared by 6 bases and J by 3 bases, with 11 bases between. Study-level points and caveats: Without day 14 samples, only post-peak T cell repertoires were studied. Females outnumbered males among donors, who were mostly white British; clonal diversity was possibly underestimated.

The V and J genes are TRBV6-5 and TRBJ1-1; TRBD1 might be the D (5 bases). This sequence was found in an adult in good health. This material consisted of peripheral blood, taken on day 0 of AZD1222 vaccination. CDR3 loop: CASRDSLYTEAFF. The CDR3 nucleotides read TGTGCCAGCAGAGACAGTCTATACACTGAAGCTTTCTTT.